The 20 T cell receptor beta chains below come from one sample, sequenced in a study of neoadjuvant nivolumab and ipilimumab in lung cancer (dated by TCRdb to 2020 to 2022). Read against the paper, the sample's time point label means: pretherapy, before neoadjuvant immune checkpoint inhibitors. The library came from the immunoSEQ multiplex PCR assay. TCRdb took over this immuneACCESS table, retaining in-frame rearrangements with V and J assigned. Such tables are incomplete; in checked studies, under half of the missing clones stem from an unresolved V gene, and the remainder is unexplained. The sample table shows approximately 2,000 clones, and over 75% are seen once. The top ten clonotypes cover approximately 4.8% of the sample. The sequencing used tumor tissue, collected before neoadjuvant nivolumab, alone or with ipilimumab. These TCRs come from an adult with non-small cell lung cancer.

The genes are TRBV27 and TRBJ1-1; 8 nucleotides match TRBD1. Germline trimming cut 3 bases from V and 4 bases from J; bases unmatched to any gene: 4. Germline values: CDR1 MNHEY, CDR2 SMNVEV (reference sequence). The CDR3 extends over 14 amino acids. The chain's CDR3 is CASSFQGATTEAFF. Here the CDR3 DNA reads TGTGCCAGCAGTTTCCAGGGGGCAACCACTGAAGCTTTCTTT.

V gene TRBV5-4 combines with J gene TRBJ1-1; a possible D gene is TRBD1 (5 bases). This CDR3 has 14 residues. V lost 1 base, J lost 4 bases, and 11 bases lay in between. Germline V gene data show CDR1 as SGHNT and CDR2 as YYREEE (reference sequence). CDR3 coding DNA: TGTGCCAGCAGCTTGTCGCAGGGAAGCACTGAAGCTTTCTTT. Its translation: CASSLSQGSTEAFF.

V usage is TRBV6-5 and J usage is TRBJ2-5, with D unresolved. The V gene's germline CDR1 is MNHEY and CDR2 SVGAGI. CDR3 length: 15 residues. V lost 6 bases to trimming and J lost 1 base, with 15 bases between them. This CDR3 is CASSLTDGPQETQYF. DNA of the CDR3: TGTGCCAGCAGCCTTACGGACGGCCCCCAAGAGACCCAGTACTTC.

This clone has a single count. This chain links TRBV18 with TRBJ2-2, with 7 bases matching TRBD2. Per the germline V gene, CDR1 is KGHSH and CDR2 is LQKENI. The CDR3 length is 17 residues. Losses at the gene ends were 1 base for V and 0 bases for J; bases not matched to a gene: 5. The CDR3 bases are TGTGCCAGCTCACCACGAGTGAGCGGGACGAACACCGGGGAGCTGTTTTTT. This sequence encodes CASSPRVSGTNTGELFF.

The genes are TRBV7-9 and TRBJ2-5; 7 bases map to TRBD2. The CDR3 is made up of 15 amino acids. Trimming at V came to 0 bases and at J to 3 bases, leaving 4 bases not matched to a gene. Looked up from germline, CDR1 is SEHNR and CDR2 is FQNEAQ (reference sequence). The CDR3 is CASSLALAGEETQYF. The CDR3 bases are TGTGCCAGCAGCTTAGCGCTTGCGGGAGAAGAGACCCAGTACTTC. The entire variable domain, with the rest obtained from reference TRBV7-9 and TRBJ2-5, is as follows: DTGVSQNPRHKITKRGQNVTFRCDPISEHNRLYWYRQTLGQGPEFLTYFQNEAQLEKSRLLSDRFSAERPKGSFSTLEIQRTEQGDSAMYLCASSLALAGEETQYFGPGTRLLVL.

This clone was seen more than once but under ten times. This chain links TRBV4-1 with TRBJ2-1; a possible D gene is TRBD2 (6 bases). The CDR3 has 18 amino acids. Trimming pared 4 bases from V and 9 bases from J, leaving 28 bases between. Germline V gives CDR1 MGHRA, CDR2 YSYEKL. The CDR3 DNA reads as TGCGCCAGCAGCCCGGCGGGACTCGCCCGGCGGATTCTCGGTGAGCAGTTCTTC. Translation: CASSPAGLARRILGEQFF.

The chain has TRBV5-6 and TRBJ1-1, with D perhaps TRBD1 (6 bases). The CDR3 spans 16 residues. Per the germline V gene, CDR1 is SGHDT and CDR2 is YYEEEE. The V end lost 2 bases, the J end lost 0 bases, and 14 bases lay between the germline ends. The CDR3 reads CASSFNPGHMNTEAFF. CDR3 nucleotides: TGTGCCAGCAGCTTCAATCCGGGACATATGAACACTGAAGCTTTCTTT.

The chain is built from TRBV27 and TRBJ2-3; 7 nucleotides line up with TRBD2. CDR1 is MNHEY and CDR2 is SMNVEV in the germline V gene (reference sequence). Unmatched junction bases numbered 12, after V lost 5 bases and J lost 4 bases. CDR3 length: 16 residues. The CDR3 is CASSPSAGAGADTQYF. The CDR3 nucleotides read TGTGCCAGCAGTCCCTCCGCGGGAGCGGGCGCAGATACGCAGTATTTT.

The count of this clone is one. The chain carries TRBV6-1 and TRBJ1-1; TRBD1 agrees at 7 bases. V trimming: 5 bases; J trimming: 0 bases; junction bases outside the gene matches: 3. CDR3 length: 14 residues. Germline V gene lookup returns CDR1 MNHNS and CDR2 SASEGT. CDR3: CASSQGVMNTEAFF. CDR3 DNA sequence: TGTGCCAGCAGTCAGGGGGTCATGAACACTGAAGCTTTCTTT.

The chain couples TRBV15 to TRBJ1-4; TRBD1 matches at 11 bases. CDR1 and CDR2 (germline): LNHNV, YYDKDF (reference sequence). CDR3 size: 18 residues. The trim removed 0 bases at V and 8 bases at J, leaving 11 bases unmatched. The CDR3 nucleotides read TGTGCCACCAGCAGAGATGGCTATGGCGGGACAGGGGGAGAAAAACTGTTTTTT. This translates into CATSRDGYGGTGGEKLFF.

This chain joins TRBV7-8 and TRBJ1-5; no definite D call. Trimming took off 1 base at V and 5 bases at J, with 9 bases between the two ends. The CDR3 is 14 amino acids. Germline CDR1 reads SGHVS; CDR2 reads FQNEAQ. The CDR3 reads CASSLGQPYQPQHF. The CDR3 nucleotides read TGTGCCAGCAGCTTAGGGCAGCCATATCAGCCCCAGCATTTT.

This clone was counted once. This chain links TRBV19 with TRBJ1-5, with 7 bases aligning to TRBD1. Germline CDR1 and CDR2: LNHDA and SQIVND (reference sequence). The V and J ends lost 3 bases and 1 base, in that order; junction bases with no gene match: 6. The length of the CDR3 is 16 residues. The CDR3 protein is CASSMAGTESNQPQHF. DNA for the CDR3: TGTGCCAGTAGTATGGCCGGGACAGAGAGCAATCAGCCCCAGCATTTT. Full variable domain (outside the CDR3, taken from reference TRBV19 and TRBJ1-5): DGGITQSPKYLFRKEGQNVTLSCEQNLNHDAMYWYRQDPGQGLRLIYYSQIVNDFQKGDIAEGYSVSREKKESFPLTVTSAQKNPTAFYLCASSMAGTESNQPQHFGDGTRLSIL.

The CDR3 loop is CASSGLSSGNTIYF. The CDR3 DNA follows: TGTGCCAGCAGTGGTCTCAGCTCTGGAAACACCATATATTTT. This chain uses TRBV27 with TRBJ1-3; D remains ambiguous. This CDR3 spans 14 amino acids. Trimming removed 5 bases at V and 0 bases at J, with 8 bases between. Germline V gene lookup returns CDR1 MNHEY and CDR2 SMNVEV (reference sequence).

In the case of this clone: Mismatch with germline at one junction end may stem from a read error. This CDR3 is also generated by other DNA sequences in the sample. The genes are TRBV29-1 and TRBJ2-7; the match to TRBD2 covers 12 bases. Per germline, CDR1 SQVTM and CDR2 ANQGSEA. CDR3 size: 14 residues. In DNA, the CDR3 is TGTAGCGTTTCATCTAGCGGGAGGGCGTCGGAGCAGTACTTC. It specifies CSVSSSGRASEQYF.

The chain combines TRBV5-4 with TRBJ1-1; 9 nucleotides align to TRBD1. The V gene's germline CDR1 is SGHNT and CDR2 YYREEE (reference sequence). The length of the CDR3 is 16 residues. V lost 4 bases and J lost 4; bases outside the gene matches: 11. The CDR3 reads CASSRGTGGRVTEAFF. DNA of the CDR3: TGTGCCAGCAGCCGTGGAACAGGGGGCCGTGTCACTGAAGCTTTCTTT.

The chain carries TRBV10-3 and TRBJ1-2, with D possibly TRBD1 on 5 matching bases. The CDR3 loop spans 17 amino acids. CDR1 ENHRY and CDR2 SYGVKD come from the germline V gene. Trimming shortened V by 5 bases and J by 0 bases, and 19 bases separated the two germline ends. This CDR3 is CAISPISGGEANYGYTF. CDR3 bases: TGTGCCATCAGTCCCATTTCGGGGGGAGAGGCTAACTATGGCTACACCTTC.

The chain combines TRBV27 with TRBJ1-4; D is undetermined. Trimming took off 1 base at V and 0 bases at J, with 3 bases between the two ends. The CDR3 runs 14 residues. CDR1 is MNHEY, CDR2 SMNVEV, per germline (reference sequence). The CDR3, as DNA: TGTGCCAGCAGTTTATGGGCAACTAATGAAAAACTGTTTTTT. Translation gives CASSLWATNEKLFF.

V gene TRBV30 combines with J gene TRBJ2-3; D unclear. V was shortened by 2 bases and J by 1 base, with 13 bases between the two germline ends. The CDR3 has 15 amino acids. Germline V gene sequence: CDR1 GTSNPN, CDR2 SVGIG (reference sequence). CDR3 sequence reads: CAWSPTQSGTDTQYF. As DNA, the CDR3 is TGTGCCTGGAGTCCGACTCAATCCGGCACAGATACGCAGTATTTT.

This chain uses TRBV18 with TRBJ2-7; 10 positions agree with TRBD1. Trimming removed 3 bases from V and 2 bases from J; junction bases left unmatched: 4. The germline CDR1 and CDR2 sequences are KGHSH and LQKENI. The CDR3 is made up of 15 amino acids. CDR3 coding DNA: TGTGCCAGCTCACCGGTTGGGACAGGGGCCTACGAGCAGTACTTC. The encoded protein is CASSPVGTGAYEQYF.

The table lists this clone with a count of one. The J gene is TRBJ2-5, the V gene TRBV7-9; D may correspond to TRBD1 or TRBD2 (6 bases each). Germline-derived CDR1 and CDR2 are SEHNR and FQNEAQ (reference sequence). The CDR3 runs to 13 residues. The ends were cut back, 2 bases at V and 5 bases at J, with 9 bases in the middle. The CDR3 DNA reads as TGTGCCAGCAGCTTACGGGGGCTGGAGACCCAGTACTTC. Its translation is CASSLRGLETQYF.